This T cell receptor (beta chain) was found in a study of shared clonotypes between healthy human individuals. V lost 0 bases, J lost 3 bases, and 1 base stayed unmatched. CDR3 length: 14 residues. Germline V gene sequence: CDR1 SGHRS, CDR2 YFSETQ. Produced via immunoSEQ multiplex PCR; TCRdb's table is partial and in-frame only. The sample has over 2 million clones, 95% seen once. Worth noting for this clone: Other DNA sequences of this sample code for an identical CDR3.

The sequence was collected from a man aged 18 to 35 in good health. The chain has TRBV5-1 and TRBJ2-3, with 7 bases identical to TRBD2. The sequenced sample consisted of naive CD4+ T cells sorted from blood. Sample subset: CD45RA+ positively selected. The DNA for the CDR3 is TGCGCCAGCAGCTTGGAGCGGGATACAGATACGCAGTATTTT. Protein sequence: CASSLERDTDTQYF.